The clone carrying this T cell receptor beta chain was seen only once. Its antigen remains unidentified. Sorted subsets were CFSE-labeled and cultured approximately 5 days with allogeneic dendritic cells. This specimen comes from a study of regulatory dendritic cells for organ transplantation. TCRdb's copy holds only in-frame clones and misses some; the assay was immunoSEQ multiplex PCR. The table has 20,000 to 25,000 clones, over 75% seen once. Germline CDR1 SGHTA, CDR2 FQGNSA. The CDR3 loop spans 13 amino acids. Trimming took 1 base from V and 4 from J, leaving 4 bases between them. The sequenced sample was naive CD4+ T cells from blood cultured with dendritic cells. The subset denotes: CD45RA+ naive T cells. The chain couples TRBV7-2 to TRBJ1-4; D remains unclear. This clonotype was sampled from a human donor in good health. The CDR3 DNA is TGTGCCAGCAGCTTAGTGGTTAATGAAAAACTGTTTTTT. It codes for CASSLVVNEKLFF.